This passage covers 31 T cell receptor beta chains from one sample sequenced in a study of tumor-infiltrating lymphocytes in primary liver carcinoma. Blood RNA was derived from unsorted whole blood, and germline DNA was extracted too. The input was approximately 0.45 ug total RNA; TCR beta cDNA was made from it with a constant-region primer. ARM-PCR, slightly modified, supplied the TCR beta libraries through three nested multiplex PCR rounds. For 10 cycles apiece, the opening two PCR rounds ran with TRBV1-TRBV30 forward primers and a C-beta reverse primer. TCRdb re-called the multiplex PCR reads with MiXCR, one entry per CDR3 protein. This sample has around 330,000 distinct CDR3 sequences; less than 75% occur once, and the top ten carry roughly 10%. Sequences were obtained from peripheral blood. These receptors were taken from a man in his forties with primary liver carcinoma and hepatitis B virus infection.

This clonotype came up many times. The chain is built from TRBV4-1 and TRBJ1-3; maybe TRBD1 (6 bases). The CDR3 has 15 residues. Germline loops: CDR1 MGHRA, CDR2 YSYEKL. V lost 7 bases and J lost 2, with 15 bases in between. The CDR3 reads CASTLEGGTGNTIYF. The CDR3, as DNA: TGCGCCAGCACCCTAGAGGGGGGGACTGGAAACACCATATATTTT.

The CDR3 is CASADQVSSESPDTQYF. The CDR3 DNA sequence: TGTGCCAGCGCCGACCAGGTTTCTAGCGAGAGCCCAGATACGCAGTATTTT. The V and J genes are TRBV11-2 and TRBJ2-3, with D perhaps matching TRBD2 (6 bases). Germline V gene data show CDR1 as SGHAT and CDR2 as FQNNGV. The V end lost 8 bases, the J end lost 4 bases, and 25 bases lay between the germline ends. The CDR3 contains 17 residues.

Comments on this clonotype: The junction differs from germline at one of its ends, possibly a read error. CDR3 sequence (DNA): TGTGCCAGCAACCCCGCCATCTCCTCCTATGGCTACATCTTC. Its protein product is CASNPAISSYGYIF. The chain joins TRBV11-2 to TRBJ1-2; D uncertain. The V gene's germline CDR1 is SGHAT and CDR2 FQNNGV. The CDR3 loop spans 14 amino acids.

A remark on this clonotype: It may be a read error: a sequence one base away is much more abundant. No conserved phenylalanine or tryptophan is present at the end of the CDR3, so a read error is the likely explanation. This chain links TRBV4-3 with TRBJ1-2, with D unclear. The germline CDR1 and CDR2 sequences are LGHNA and YSLEER. This CDR3 region has 14 residues. Trimming shortened V by 0 bases and J by 3 bases, and 8 bases separated the two germline ends. CDR3 sequence reads: CASSQEIQYYGYTS. The CDR3 nucleotides read TGCGCCAGCAGCCAAGAAATTCAGTACTATGGCTACACCTCC.

This clonotype has only a few counts. Here the CDR3 omits its conserved ending phenylalanine or tryptophan, so a read error is the likely source. CDR3 loop: CASSLRGINEKLFL. The DNA for the CDR3 is TGTGCCAGCAGTTTAAGGGGGATTAATGAAAAACTGTTTTTA. The chain has TRBV12-3 or TRBV12-4 and TRBJ1-4; D might be TRBD1 (6 bases). V was clipped by 2 bases and J by 4 bases, with 8 bases between them. The CDR3 is made up of 14 amino acids.

This clonotype was counted many times. The chain links TRBV29-1 to TRBJ2-5; 12 bases map to TRBD2. The length of the CDR3 is 14 residues. Germline values: CDR1 SQVTM, CDR2 ANQGSEA. Trimming removed 6 bases from V and 5 bases from J; junction bases left unmatched: 7. The CDR3 region is CSVGGLAGSETQYF. In DNA form, the CDR3 reads TGCAGCGTCGGTGGACTAGCGGGATCTGAGACCCAGTACTTC.

This chain connects TRBV20-1 to TRBJ1-5; D is undetermined. The germline V gene has CDR1 DFQATT and CDR2 SNEGSKA (reference sequence). Trimming left V 4 bases short and J 2 bases short, with 6 bases between. This CDR3 has 12 amino acids. CDR3 sequence: CSATRGNQPQHF. In DNA, the CDR3 is TGCAGTGCTACCCGGGGCAATCAGCCCCAGCATTTT.

Of note for this clonotype: A much larger clone lies a single base off, so this may be a read error. The chain links TRBV29-1 to TRBJ2-5; a possible D gene is TRBD2 (5 bases). CDR1 and CDR2 from the germline V gene are SQVTM and ANQGSEA. The CDR3 runs to 11 residues. Trimming pared 8 bases from V and 4 bases from J, leaving 11 bases between. CDR3 coding DNA: TGCAGCATTGCCCGGGGAGAGACCCAGTACTTC. Its protein product is CSIARGETQYF.

The chain carries TRBV28 and TRBJ1-5, with D uncertain. This CDR3 spans 14 amino acids. Looked up from germline, CDR1 is MDHEN and CDR2 is SYDVKM. Trimming removed 7 bases from V and 1 base from J, with 11 bases in between. The CDR3 sequence: CASIRIRSNQPQHF. The CDR3 DNA follows: TGTGCCAGCATAAGGATCAGGAGCAATCAGCCCCAGCATTTT.

As regards this clonotype: It may be a read error: a sequence one base away is much more abundant. The chain joins TRBV6-5 to TRBJ2-3; no clear D gene. CDR1 and CDR2 (germline): MNHEY, SVGAGI. The CDR3 contains 14 residues. The ends were cut back, 7 bases at V and 5 bases at J, with 16 bases in the middle. The CDR3 is CASTQMGMGDTQYF. The CDR3, as DNA: TGTGCCAGCACTCAGATGGGGATGGGAGATACGCAGTATTTT.

This clonotype was picked up many times. V and J are TRBV6-2 or TRBV6-3 and TRBJ1-1; D remains unclear. Germline V lookup: CDR1 MNHEY, CDR2 SVGEGT. The CDR3 is made up of 14 amino acids. V lost 3 bases and J lost 1, with 9 bases in between. CDR3 sequence (DNA): TGTGCCAGCAGTTATCGCGGACCGAACACTGAAGCTTTCTTT. Translation: CASSYRGPNTEAFF.

As concerns this clonotype: With a much larger clone just one base away, this may be a read error. The rearrangement links TRBV29-1 to TRBJ1-3, with a possible D match to TRBD1 (5 bases). Germline V lookup: CDR1 SQVTM, CDR2 ANQGSEA. This CDR3 region has 15 residues. The V end lost 8 bases, the J end lost 0 bases, and 17 bases lay between the germline ends. CDR3 sequence reads: CSHRGAGSSGNTIYF. For the CDR3, the DNA is TGCAGCCATCGTGGGGCAGGCAGCTCTGGAAACACCATATATTTT.

As regards this clonotype: Possible read error: a much larger clone is one base away. This rearrangement joins TRBV29-1 to TRBJ2-7; weak D call: TRBD1 (6 bases). Trimming shortened V by 7 bases and J by 6 bases, and 16 bases separated the two germline ends. CDR3 length: 12 amino acids. Germline loops: CDR1 SQVTM, CDR2 ANQGSEA. As DNA, the CDR3 is TGCAGCGGGATTGGACAGCGCTTCGAGCAGTACTTC. Translating gives CSGIGQRFEQYF.

This clonotype appeared once. A much larger clonotype is one base distant, so this may be a read error. This rearrangement joins TRBV4-1 to TRBJ2-1; D possibly corresponds to TRBD1 (6 bases). This CDR3 comprises 16 residues. The germline V gene encodes CDR1 MGHRA and CDR2 YSYEKL. The CDR3, as DNA: TGCTCCAGCAGCCAAGATCTTTACCAGGGGCACAATGAGCAGTTCTTC. Translating it yields CSSSQDLYQGHNEQFF.

The chain couples TRBV5-4 to TRBJ2-1; the match to TRBD1 covers 11 bases. The junction had 5 bases not matched to a gene; V was cut back by 4 bases and J by 2 bases. The CDR3 runs 16 residues. Germline CDR1 SGHNT, CDR2 YYREEE (reference sequence). CDR3: CASSAGQGDPYNEQFF. CDR3 DNA: TGTGCCAGCAGCGCGGGACAGGGGGATCCCTACAATGAGCAGTTCTTC.

Of note for this clonotype: A much larger clone lies one base from this, so it may be a read error. The CDR3 region has the DNA TGCGCCAGCACGTTAGCGGGAGGTTGCAATGAGCAGTTCTTC. Encoded protein: CASTLAGGCNEQFF. J is TRBJ2-1 and V is TRBV5-1; 10 bases are a match to TRBD2. The CDR3 is 14 residues long. Unmatched junction bases numbered 6, after V lost 6 bases and J lost 6 bases. Per the germline V gene, CDR1 is SGHRS and CDR2 is YFSETQ.

A note on this clonotype: One base away lies a much larger clone, so this may be a sequencing read error. The J gene is TRBJ1-2, the V gene TRBV6-1; unclear D gene. This CDR3 region has 15 residues. Germline V gene lookup returns CDR1 MNHNS and CDR2 SASEGT. The CDR3 DNA reads as TGTGTCAGCAGTGTCTCCGGATTGAGGGACTATGGCTACACCTTC. Residues: CVSSVSGLRDYGYTF.

About this clonotype: Germline is not matched at one junction end, which may reflect a read error. The V and J genes are TRBV11-2 and TRBJ2-5, with D possibly TRBD2 on 5 matching bases. Per germline, CDR1 SGHAT and CDR2 FQNNGV. This CDR3 is 15 amino acids long. The CDR3, as DNA: TGTGCCATCAGTATCCTCGTGGGTACGGAGAGGGCCCAGTATTTC. Amino acids: CAISILVGTERAQYF.

Comment on this clonotype: This sequence may be a read error, since a much larger clone differs from it by one base. This chain joins TRBV6-6 and TRBJ2-1, with 8 bases lining up with TRBD2. The CDR3 is 14 amino acids. Germline V gene sequence: CDR1 MNHNY, CDR2 SVGAGI (reference sequence). The CDR3 spells CVSSYVGTRNVEFF. CDR3 nucleotides: TGTGTCAGCAGTTACGTTGGGACTAGGAACGTTGAGTTCTTC.

Turning to this clonotype: The CDR3 carries no conserved terminal phenylalanine or tryptophan, so it likely arises from a read error. The chain combines TRBV12-3 or TRBV12-4 with TRBJ1-3; D gene uncertain. The CDR3 is 15 residues long. CDR3 loop: CASTVDGSSGDTIYL. CDR3 DNA sequence: TGTGCCAGCACCGTGGACGGAAGCTCTGGAGACACCATATATCTT.

This chain uses TRBV6-5 with TRBJ1-5, with 9 bases matching TRBD1. Germline trimming cut 5 bases from V and 11 bases from J; bases unmatched to any gene: 10. Germline values: CDR1 MNHEY, CDR2 SVGAGI. This CDR3 spans 14 amino acids. DNA for the CDR3: TGTGCCAGCAGTCCCGGGACAGGGAAGGGCACCCAGCATTTT. Its translation is CASSPGTGKGTQHF.

This chain uses TRBV7-8 with TRBJ2-7; D is unresolved. Germline CDR1 and CDR2: SGHVS and FQNEAQ. The CDR3 sequence is 14 residues long. Trimming shortened V by 5 bases and J by 7 bases, and 18 bases separated the two germline ends. CDR3 coding DNA: TGTGCCAGCAGCCCTCACGGTGGCTCCGATGAGCAGTACTTC. Its translation: CASSPHGGSDEQYF.

As for this clonotype: This clone may be a read error of a much larger clone one base away. The V and J genes are TRBV6-5 and TRBJ1-5; D might be TRBD1 (5 bases). Germline CDR1 and CDR2: MNHEY and SVGAGI. The CDR3 covers 13 residues. The CDR3 nucleotides read TGTGCCCGCAGTTACTCGAGGGGTCAGCCCCAGCATTTT. Translated, it gives CARSYSRGQPQHF.

As regards this clonotype: Its ends do not fully match the called genes, so a read error is possible. The chain carries TRBV7-9 and TRBJ1-2, with 12 bases identical to TRBD1. Germline V CDR1 and CDR2: SEHNR, FQNEAQ (reference sequence). This CDR3 contains 15 residues. The CDR3 nucleotides read TGTACCAGCAGCTTCCCGGGACAGGGGGCAGTTGGCTACACCTTC. Protein product: CTSSFPGQGAVGYTF.

As concerns this clonotype: At one boundary the junction diverges from the germline segment, which might be a read error. The chain links TRBV6-2 or TRBV6-3 to TRBJ1-1, with TRBD1 matching 7 bases. Germline V gives CDR1 MNHEY, CDR2 SVGEGT. There are 15 residues in the CDR3. The CDR3 bases are TGTGCCAACAGTGAACAGGGGACGAGGAGCACTGAAGCTTTCTTT. Amino acid sequence: CANSEQGTRSTEAFF.

Ten or more counts support this clonotype. The J gene is TRBJ2-7, the V gene TRBV6-6; 8 nucleotides match TRBD2. V was pared by 10 bases and J by 0 bases, with 14 bases of the junction left unmatched. The CDR3 totals 16 residues. Germline CDR1 and CDR2: MNHNY and SVGAGI (reference sequence). CDR3 nucleotide sequence: TGTGCCACCAGGACCTATCCCGGGACTAGCTCCTACGAGCAGTACTTC. It encodes CATRTYPGTSSYEQYF.

As concerns this clonotype: The junction differs from germline at one of its ends, possibly a read error. The chain employs TRBV11-2 and TRBJ2-7; 7 positions agree with TRBD2. The germline gives CDR1 SGHAT, CDR2 FQNNGV. CDR3 size: 15 residues. CDR3 in DNA: TGTGCCAGCGGCTTGAGTATCGGGGAGGGCTACGAGCAGTACTTC. Its translation: CASGLSIGEGYEQYF.

This clonotype was counted once. The junction differs from germline at one of its ends, possibly a read error. The chain couples TRBV12-3 or TRBV12-4 to TRBJ2-1; no clear D gene. CDR3 length: 11 residues. CDR3 nucleotide sequence: TGTGCCAGCACCTCTATCCATGAACAGTTCTTC. Translation gives CASTSIHEQFF.

Concerning this clonotype itself: Compared with germline, one end of the junction differs, possibly owing to a read error. This chain uses TRBV7-8 with TRBJ1-5; TRBD1 matches 12 bases. The germline V gene has CDR1 SGHVS and CDR2 FQNEAQ. The CDR3 spans 15 residues. The CDR3 region is CASRSGQGALQPQHF. The CDR3 DNA is TGTGCCAGCAGGTCGGGACAGGGGGCGCTTCAGCCCCAACATTTT.

This clonotype was seen many times. The chain employs TRBV11-2 and TRBJ2-1; 10 bases are a match to TRBD2. CDR1 and CDR2 from the germline V gene are SGHAT and FQNNGV. Trimming cost V 10 bases and J 2 bases; bases outside gene matches: 8. There are 15 residues in the CDR3. The DNA for the CDR3 is TGTGCCACCGGTAGCGGGAGGCTGACCTACAATGAGCAGTTCTTC. Translation gives CATGSGRLTYNEQFF.

As regards this clonotype: A much larger clone lies a single base off, so this may be a read error. The genes are TRBV29-1 and TRBJ1-1; no clear D gene. V lost 6 bases and J 6 bases, leaving 11 bases between the germline ends. The germline V gene has CDR1 SQVTM and CDR2 ANQGSEA. There are 11 residues in the CDR3. In DNA, the CDR3 is TGCAGCGTGGGGTGTTGGTCTGAAGCTTTCTTT. It codes for CSVGCWSEAFF. Variable domain in full (rest from reference TRBV29-1 and TRBJ1-1): SAVISQKPSRDICQRGTSLTIQCQVDSQVTMMFWYRQQPGQSLTLIATANQGSEATYESGFVIDKFPISRPNLTFSTLTVSNMSPEDSSIYLCSVGCWSEAFFGQGTRLTVV.